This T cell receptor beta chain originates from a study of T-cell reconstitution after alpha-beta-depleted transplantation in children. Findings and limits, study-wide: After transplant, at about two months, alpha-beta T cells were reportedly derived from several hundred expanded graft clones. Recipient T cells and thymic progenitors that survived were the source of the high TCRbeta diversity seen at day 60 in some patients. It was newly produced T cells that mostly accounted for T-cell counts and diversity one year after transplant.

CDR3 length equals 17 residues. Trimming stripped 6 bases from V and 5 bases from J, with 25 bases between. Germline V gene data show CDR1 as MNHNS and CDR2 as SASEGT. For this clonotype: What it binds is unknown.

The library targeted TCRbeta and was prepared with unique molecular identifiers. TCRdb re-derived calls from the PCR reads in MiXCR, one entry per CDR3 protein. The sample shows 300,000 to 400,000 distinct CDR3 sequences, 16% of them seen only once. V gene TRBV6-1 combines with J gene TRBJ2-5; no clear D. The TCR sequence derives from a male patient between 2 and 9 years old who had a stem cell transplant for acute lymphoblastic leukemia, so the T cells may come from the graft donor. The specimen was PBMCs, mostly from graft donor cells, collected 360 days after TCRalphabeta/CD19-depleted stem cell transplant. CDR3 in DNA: TGTGCCAGCAGCTCCGGCCCTGGCCCCAGCGTGTGGGAGACCCAGTACTTC. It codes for CASSSGPGPSVWETQYF.